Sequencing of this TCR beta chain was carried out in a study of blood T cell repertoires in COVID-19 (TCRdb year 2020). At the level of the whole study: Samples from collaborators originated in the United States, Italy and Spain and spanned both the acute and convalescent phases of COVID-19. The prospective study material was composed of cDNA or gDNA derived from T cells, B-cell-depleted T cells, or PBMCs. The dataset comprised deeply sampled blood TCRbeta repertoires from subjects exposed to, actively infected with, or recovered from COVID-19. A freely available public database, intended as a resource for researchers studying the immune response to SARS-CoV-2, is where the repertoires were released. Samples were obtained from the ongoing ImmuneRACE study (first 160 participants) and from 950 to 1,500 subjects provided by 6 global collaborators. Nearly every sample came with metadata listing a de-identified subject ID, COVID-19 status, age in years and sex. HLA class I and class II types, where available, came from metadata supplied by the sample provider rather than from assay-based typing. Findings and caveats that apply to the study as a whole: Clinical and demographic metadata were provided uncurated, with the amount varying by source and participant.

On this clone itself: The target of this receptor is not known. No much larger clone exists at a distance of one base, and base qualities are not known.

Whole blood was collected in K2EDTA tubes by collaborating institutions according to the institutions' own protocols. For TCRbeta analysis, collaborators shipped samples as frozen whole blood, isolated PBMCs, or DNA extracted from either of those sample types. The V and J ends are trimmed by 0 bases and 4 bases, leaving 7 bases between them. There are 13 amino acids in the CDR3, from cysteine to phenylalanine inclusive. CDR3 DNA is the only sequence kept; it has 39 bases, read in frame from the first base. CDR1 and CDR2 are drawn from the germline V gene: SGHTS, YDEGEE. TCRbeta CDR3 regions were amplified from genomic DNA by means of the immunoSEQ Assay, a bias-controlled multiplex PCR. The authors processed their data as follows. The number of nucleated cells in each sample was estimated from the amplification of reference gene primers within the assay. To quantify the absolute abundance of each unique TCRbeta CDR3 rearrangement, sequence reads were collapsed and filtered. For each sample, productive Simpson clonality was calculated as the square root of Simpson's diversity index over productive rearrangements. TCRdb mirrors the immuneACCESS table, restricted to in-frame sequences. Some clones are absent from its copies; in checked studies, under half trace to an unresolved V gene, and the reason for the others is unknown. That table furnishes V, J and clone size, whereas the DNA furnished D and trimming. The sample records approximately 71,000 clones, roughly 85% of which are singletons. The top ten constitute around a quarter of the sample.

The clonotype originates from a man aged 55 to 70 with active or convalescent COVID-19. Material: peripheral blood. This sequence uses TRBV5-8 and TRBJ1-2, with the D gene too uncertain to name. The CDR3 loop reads CASSLEGLYGYTF. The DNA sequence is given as TGTGCCAGCAGCTTGGAAGGACTCTATGGCTACACCTTC.